These T cell receptor beta chains were read from a single sample in a study of T cells in Graves' hyperthyroidism and ophthalmopathy. Via MiXCR, TCRdb re-called the multiplex PCR reads, giving one row per CDR3 protein. Of hundreds of thousands of distinct CDR3 sequences listed, 16% are singletons. Input material: blood. Source of these receptors: a woman aged 25 to 39 with Graves' hyperthyroidism. Each CDR3 is given with its conserved first and last residue. A D gene is named only where the DNA matches it firmly. The size of a clone is reported for some rows only, either as once, few or many, or as a class for expanded clones.

j_gene: TRBJ1-5
len: 17
v_gene: TRBV28
d_gene: NA
abundance: few
CDR3aa: CASSIQGRRYSNQPQHF
CDR3nt: TGTGCCAGCAGTATTCAAGGCCGCCGTTATAGCAATCAGCCCCAGCATTTT

j_gene: TRBJ2-3
len: 15
v_gene: TRBV28
d_gene: NA
abundance: many
CDR3aa: CASGVQVLSTDTQYF
CDR3nt: TGTGCCAGCGGGGTCCAGGTCCTTAGCACAGATACGCAGTATTTT

j_gene: TRBJ2-2
len: 12
v_gene: TRBV2
d_gene: NA
abundance: NA
CDR3aa: CASSEPPGELFF
CDR3nt: TGTGCCAGCAGTGAACCTCCCGGGGAGCTGTTTTTT

j_gene: TRBJ2-1
len: 17
v_gene: TRBV3-1
d_gene: NA
abundance: NA
CDR3aa: CASSPRRRVRTYNEQFF
CDR3nt: TGTGCCAGCAGCCCCCGAAGACGGGTTCGAACCTACAATGAGCAGTTCTTC

j_gene: TRBJ2-7
len: 12
v_gene: TRBV7-9
d_gene: NA
abundance: NA
CDR3aa: CASSFQVSEQYF
CDR3nt: TGTGCCAGCAGCTTCCAAGTAAGCGAGCAGTACTTC

j_gene: TRBJ2-5
len: 18
v_gene: TRBV12-3/TRBV12-4
d_gene: TRBD1
abundance: many
CDR3aa: CASTNVPGQGEYQETQYF
CDR3nt: TGTGCCAGCACCAACGTCCCGGGACAGGGGGAGTACCAAGAGACCCAGTACTTC

j_gene: TRBJ2-5
len: 15
v_gene: TRBV24-1
d_gene: TRBD1
abundance: many
CDR3aa: CATSDPTGRQETQYF
CDR3nt: TGTGCCACCAGTGATCCGACAGGGCGTCAAGAGACCCAGTACTTC

j_gene: TRBJ1-2
len: 15
v_gene: TRBV7-3
d_gene: NA
abundance: many
CDR3aa: CASSPQPGALGGYTF
CDR3nt: TGTGCCAGCAGCCCACAGCCGGGGGCTTTGGGTGGCTACACCTTC

j_gene: TRBJ2-5
len: 15
v_gene: TRBV5-6
d_gene: NA
abundance: many
CDR3aa: CASSLIRNIQETQYF
CDR3nt: TGTGCCAGCAGCTTGATCCGGAATATACAAGAGACCCAGTACTTC

j_gene: TRBJ2-2
len: 14
v_gene: TRBV6-4
d_gene: NA
abundance: NA
CDR3aa: CASSDSEGVGELFF
CDR3nt: TGTGCCAGCAGTGACTCCGAGGGGGTCGGGGAGCTGTTTTTT

j_gene: TRBJ1-2
len: 15
v_gene: TRBV29-1
d_gene: NA
abundance: few
CDR3aa: CSVEGSTRSNYGYTF
CDR3nt: TGCAGCGTTGAAGGGTCTACGCGATCTAACTATGGCTACACCTTC

j_gene: TRBJ2-5
len: 15
v_gene: TRBV7-2
d_gene: TRBD1
abundance: many
CDR3aa: CASSPGRGRIETQYF
CDR3nt: TGTGCCAGCAGCCCCGGAAGGGGGCGGATAGAGACCCAGTACTTC

j_gene: TRBJ1-4
len: 15
v_gene: TRBV7-9
d_gene: TRBD1
abundance: NA
CDR3aa: CASSPWTGVNEKLFF
CDR3nt: TGTGCCAGCAGCCCTTGGACAGGTGTTAATGAAAAACTGTTTTTT

j_gene: TRBJ2-5
len: 14
v_gene: TRBV6-6
d_gene: NA
abundance: few
CDR3aa: CASSYSLTQETQYF
CDR3nt: TGTGCCAGCAGTTACTCGCTGACCCAAGAGACCCAGTACTTC

j_gene: TRBJ2-1
len: 16
v_gene: TRBV2
d_gene: NA
abundance: many
CDR3aa: CASSEALLVSGNEQFF
CDR3nt: TGTGCCAGCAGTGAAGCGCTTCTAGTGTCTGGGAATGAGCAGTTCTTC

j_gene: TRBJ2-7
len: 15
v_gene: TRBV5-1
d_gene: NA
abundance: once
CDR3aa: CASSANTGNSYEQYF
CDR3nt: TGCGCCAGCAGCGCAAACACAGGGAATTCCTACGAGCAGTACTTC

j_gene: TRBJ2-5
len: 15
v_gene: TRBV28
d_gene: TRBD1
abundance: many
CDR3aa: CASSFGDRGQETQYF
CDR3nt: TGTGCCAGCAGTTTCGGGGACAGGGGCCAAGAGACCCAGTACTTC

j_gene: TRBJ1-2
len: 14
v_gene: TRBV10-2
d_gene: NA
abundance: few
CDR3aa: CASSETSAAYGYTF
CDR3nt: TGCGCCAGCAGTGAAACATCGGCCGCCTATGGCTACACCTTC

j_gene: TRBJ2-1
len: 18
v_gene: TRBV28
d_gene: TRBD2
abundance: once
CDR3aa: CASSVTTGTSGSRDEQFF
CDR3nt: TGTGCCAGCAGTGTAACTACCGGGACTAGCGGGAGTAGGGATGAGCAGTTCTTC

j_gene: TRBJ1-3
len: 15
v_gene: TRBV11-3
d_gene: NA
abundance: many
CDR3aa: CASSSDGLSGNTIYF
CDR3nt: TGTGCCAGCAGCTCCGACGGTCTCTCTGGAAACACCATATATTTT

j_gene: TRBJ2-7
len: 14
v_gene: TRBV7-2
d_gene: NA
abundance: many
CDR3aa: CASSSTGIAYEQYF
CDR3nt: TGTGCCAGCAGCTCGACAGGAATAGCCTACGAGCAGTACTTC

j_gene: TRBJ1-5
len: 15
v_gene: TRBV28
d_gene: NA
abundance: many
CDR3aa: CASRKGSYSNQPQHF
CDR3nt: TGTGCCAGCCGAAAAGGGAGCTATAGCAATCAGCCCCAGCATTTT

j_gene: TRBJ2-7
len: 14
v_gene: TRBV5-1
d_gene: NA
abundance: many
CDR3aa: CASSLGTAGNEQYF
CDR3nt: TGCGCCAGCAGCTTGGGGACGGCGGGAAACGAGCAGTACTTC

j_gene: TRBJ2-6
len: 18
v_gene: TRBV11-3
d_gene: TRBD1
abundance: many
CDR3aa: CASSTRQGAFSGANVLTF
CDR3nt: TGTGCCAGCAGCACCCGACAGGGTGCCTTCTCTGGGGCCAACGTCCTGACTTTC

j_gene: TRBJ2-7
len: 13
v_gene: TRBV7-9
d_gene: NA
abundance: NA
CDR3aa: CASSLDGSDEQYF
CDR3nt: TGTGCCAGCAGCTTAGATGGCAGTGACGAGCAGTACTTC

j_gene: TRBJ2-7
len: 15
v_gene: TRBV20-1
d_gene: TRBD2
abundance: NA
CDR3aa: CRARGAAGDSYEQYF
CDR3nt: TGCAGAGCTAGAGGGGCAGCGGGAGACTCCTACGAGCAGTACTTC

j_gene: TRBJ1-6
len: 15
v_gene: TRBV27
d_gene: NA
abundance: NA
CDR3aa: CASTLSREAGSPLHF
CDR3nt: TGTGCCAGCACCCTCAGCCGGGAGGCAGGTTCACCCCTCCACTTT

j_gene: TRBJ1-4
len: 20
v_gene: TRBV20-1
d_gene: TRBD1
abundance: NA
CDR3aa: CSASPNDREDGQGPNEKLFF
CDR3nt: TGCAGTGCTAGTCCAAACGACAGGGAGGATGGGCAGGGGCCGAATGAAAAACTGTTTTTT

j_gene: TRBJ1-6
len: 15
v_gene: TRBV28
d_gene: TRBD1
abundance: many
CDR3aa: CASSPTGTYNSPLHF
CDR3nt: TGTGCCAGCAGCCCGACAGGGACCTATAATTCACCCCTCCACTTT

j_gene: TRBJ1-2
len: 15
v_gene: TRBV28
d_gene: NA
abundance: many
CDR3aa: CASSPGRAGIYGYTF
CDR3nt: TGTGCCAGCAGTCCTGGACGGGCGGGTATCTATGGCTACACCTTC

j_gene: TRBJ2-7
len: 14
v_gene: TRBV2
d_gene: NA
abundance: many
CDR3aa: CASQLAPSSYEQYF
CDR3nt: TGTGCCAGCCAACTCGCCCCGAGCTCCTACGAGCAGTACTTC

j_gene: TRBJ2-7
len: 10
v_gene: TRBV20-1
d_gene: NA
abundance: few
CDR3aa: CSASRNEQYF
CDR3nt: TGCAGTGCTAGTAGAAACGAGCAGTACTTC

j_gene: TRBJ1-1
len: 14
v_gene: TRBV7-2
d_gene: NA
abundance: few
CDR3aa: CASSLNTVNTEAFF
CDR3nt: TGTGCCAGCAGCTTAAATACCGTGAACACTGAAGCTTTCTTT

j_gene: TRBJ2-7
len: 13
v_gene: TRBV30
d_gene: TRBD1
abundance: NA
CDR3aa: CAGSGGAGYEQYF
CDR3nt: TGTGCCGGGTCAGGGGGCGCCGGCTACGAGCAGTACTTC

j_gene: TRBJ1-1
len: 15
v_gene: TRBV29-1
d_gene: NA
abundance: NA
CDR3aa: CSVGNRRGANTEAFF
CDR3nt: TGCAGCGTTGGAAATCGACGGGGGGCTAACACTGAAGCTTTCTTT

j_gene: TRBJ1-1
len: 20
v_gene: TRBV5-6
d_gene: NA
abundance: few
CDR3aa: CASSLVRGALRRPDGTEAFF
CDR3nt: TGTGCCAGCAGCTTGGTGCGGGGGGCCCTTCGGCGGCCGGACGGCACTGAAGCTTTCTTT

j_gene: TRBJ1-1
len: 15
v_gene: TRBV18
d_gene: TRBD1
abundance: many
CDR3aa: CASSPKTGPDTEAFF
CDR3nt: TGTGCCAGCTCACCAAAGACAGGGCCGGACACTGAAGCTTTCTTT

j_gene: TRBJ1-3
len: 17
v_gene: TRBV28
d_gene: NA
abundance: NA
CDR3aa: CASSSHGVRDPRNTIYF
CDR3nt: TGTGCCAGCAGTTCCCATGGGGTCCGGGACCCCCGTAACACCATATATTTT

j_gene: TRBJ2-1
len: 17
v_gene: TRBV6-2/TRBV6-3
d_gene: NA
abundance: many
CDR3aa: CASSYDDSRVSYNEQFF
CDR3nt: TGTGCCAGCAGTTACGACGATTCGCGGGTTTCCTACAATGAGCAGTTCTTC

j_gene: TRBJ2-7
len: 15
v_gene: TRBV7-9
d_gene: NA
abundance: NA
CDR3aa: CASSPTWDKGYEQYF
CDR3nt: TGTGCCAGCAGCCCCACGTGGGACAAGGGCTACGAGCAGTACTTC

j_gene: TRBJ2-1
len: 18
v_gene: TRBV5-5
d_gene: TRBD2
abundance: many
CDR3aa: CASSSGVGASGRAGEQFF
CDR3nt: TGTGCCAGCAGCTCTGGGGTAGGGGCTAGCGGGAGGGCAGGTGAGCAGTTCTTC

j_gene: TRBJ1-1
len: 14
v_gene: TRBV13
d_gene: NA
abundance: NA
CDR3aa: CASSPPTASSPAFF
CDR3nt: TGTGCCAGCAGCCCACCGACCGCGAGCTCCCCAGCTTTCTTT

j_gene: TRBJ1-2
len: 14
v_gene: TRBV2
d_gene: NA
abundance: few
CDR3aa: CASGGDGSGGGYTF
CDR3nt: TGTGCCAGCGGGGGGGACGGCTCAGGTGGTGGCTACACCTTC

j_gene: TRBJ2-1
len: 14
v_gene: TRBV28
d_gene: NA
abundance: NA
CDR3aa: CASSPRVRAHEQFF
CDR3nt: TGTGCCAGCAGCCCCCGTGTTAGAGCCCATGAGCAGTTCTTC

j_gene: TRBJ2-1
len: 14
v_gene: TRBV30
d_gene: NA
abundance: many
CDR3aa: CAWSLTLTSNEQFF
CDR3nt: TGTGCCTGGAGTCTGACCCTAACTAGCAATGAGCAGTTCTTC

j_gene: TRBJ2-3
len: 12
v_gene: TRBV2
d_gene: NA
abundance: NA
CDR3aa: CANRPDSTTQYF
CDR3nt: TGTGCCAACAGGCCGGACTCCACTACGCAGTATTTT

j_gene: TRBJ1-6
len: 15
v_gene: TRBV7-2
d_gene: NA
abundance: many
CDR3aa: CASSQQSSYNSPLHF
CDR3nt: TGTGCCAGCAGCCAACAGAGCTCCTATAATTCACCCCTCCACTTT